This TCR beta chain was retrieved from a study of post-analysis software for immune sequencing data. Study observations and caveats: There were five or six TRBV segments more frequent in patients than controls, and TRBV5-6, TRBV5-1 and TRBV20-1 were among them.

As to this clonotype: What it recognizes is unknown.

Trimming cost V 4 bases and J 2 bases, with 6 bases left between them. CDR3 length equals 14 residues. Germline-derived CDR1 and CDR2 are ENHRY and SYGVKD. Prepared TCR beta cDNA libraries contained unique molecular identifiers. Input of roughly 0.9 to 11 million T cells yielded a few hundred thousand cDNA molecules. TCRdb used MiXCR to reprocess the PCR reads, holding one entry per CDR3 protein. Found here are 820,000 or so distinct CDR3 sequences, approximately 57% of them singletons; the top ten hold 4.6%. The chain employs TRBV10-3 and TRBJ1-6; D gene uncertain. This clonotype was sampled from a girl under 18 with multiple sclerosis. Sequenced material: blood. CDR3 in amino acids: CAISAEAYNSPLHF. Here the CDR3 DNA reads TGTGCCATCAGTGCGGAAGCCTATAATTCACCCCTCCACTTT.